These 9 T cell receptor beta chains came from one sample sequenced in a study of T cells in Graves' hyperthyroidism and ophthalmopathy. Amplification targeted TCR beta CDR3 regions from RNA transcripts. Initially, a first-round RT-PCR of the TCR CDR3 employed the HTBI primer set. TCRdb fed the multiplex PCR reads into MiXCR, producing one record per CDR3 protein. Among more than 450,000 distinct CDR3 sequences listed, about 20% were seen once. The material sequenced was blood. These receptors came from a middle-aged man with Graves' ophthalmopathy.

CDR3 DNA: TGTGCCAGTAGTACCGACAGGGACGCGGATCAGCCCCAGCATTTT. This gives the protein CASSTDRDADQPQHF. V usage is TRBV19 and J usage is TRBJ1-5, with TRBD1 matching over 7 bases. The CDR3 has 15 residues. Looked up from germline, CDR1 is LNHDA and CDR2 is SQIVND (reference sequence). With 4 bases clipped from V and 5 bases from J, the junction kept 8 bases outside the gene matches.

This chain connects TRBV29-1 to TRBJ2-7, with 7 nucleotides matching TRBD2. The CDR3 covers 12 residues. Looked up from germline, CDR1 is SQVTM and CDR2 is ANQGSEA. V gave up 3 bases and J gave up 2 bases; unmatched junction bases: 1. CDR3 protein: CSVEGGAYEQYF. CDR3 in DNA: TGCAGCGTTGAGGGGGGGGCCTACGAGCAGTACTTC.

CDR3 in amino acids: CASRGGQVNTEAFF. The CDR3 DNA reads as TGTGCCAGCAGGGGGGGACAGGTGAACACTGAAGCTTTCTTT. The chain is built from TRBV7-2 and TRBJ1-1; 8 bases are a match to TRBD1. V gave up 6 bases and J gave up 0 bases; unmatched junction bases: 3. Germline lookup yields CDR1 SGHTA and CDR2 FQGNSA. CDR3 size: 14 residues.

The rearrangement links TRBV6-1 to TRBJ2-3; 9 bases map to TRBD1. This CDR3 has 16 residues. Germline CDR1 MNHNS, CDR2 SASEGT. Trimming removed 5 bases from V and 4 bases from J; junction bases left unmatched: 10. The CDR3 spells CASSYAGTGFSDTQYF. CDR3 DNA sequence: TGTGCCAGCAGTTACGCCGGGACAGGGTTCTCAGATACGCAGTATTTT.

This clonotype was found a few times. The genes are TRBV27 and TRBJ2-3; D is possibly TRBD1 (6 bases). Deletions cut 5 bases from V and 0 bases from J, with 12 bases between. Germline CDR1 and CDR2: MNHEY and SMNVEV (reference sequence). CDR3 length: 15 residues. The DNA for the CDR3 is TGTGCCAGCAGTCGTTGGGGGCGAAGCACAGATACGCAGTATTTT. This translates into CASSRWGRSTDTQYF.

CDR3 sequence reads: CASSLTHPDTEAFF. DNA for the CDR3: TGTGCCAGCAGCCTAACCCACCCGGACACTGAAGCTTTCTTT. The rearrangement uses TRBV7-9 and TRBJ1-1, with D unclear. The CDR3 consists of 14 residues. Germline V gene sequence: CDR1 SEHNR, CDR2 FQNEAQ (reference sequence). V was pared by 5 bases and J by 3 bases, with 13 bases between.

The rearrangement links TRBV5-1 to TRBJ2-5, with 8 bases lining up with TRBD1. This CDR3 comprises 15 residues. V dropped 8 bases and J dropped 0; count of bases not matched to a gene: 9. CDR1 and CDR2 from the germline V gene are SGHRS and YFSETQ. In nucleotides, the CDR3 is TGCGCCAGTGCCCCGGGACAGGCGTACCAAGAGACCCAGTACTTC. This sequence encodes CASAPGQAYQETQYF. Drawing the rest from reference TRBV5-1 and TRBJ2-5, the complete variable domain is KAGVTQTPRYLIKTRGQQVTLSCSPISGHRSVSWYQQTPGQGLQFLFEYFSETQRNKGNFPGRFSGRQFSNSRSEMNVSTLELGDSALYLCASAPGQAYQETQYFGPGTRLLVL.

This clonotype has only a few counts. This chain connects TRBV20-1 to TRBJ2-2; the match to TRBD1 covers 10 bases. The V gene end was trimmed by 3 bases and the J gene end by 7 bases; junction bases not matched to a gene: 14. Germline CDR1 and CDR2: DFQATT and SNEGSKA (reference sequence). This CDR3 is 17 amino acids long. CDR3 loop: CSASPVLGQGYDGELFF. The CDR3 bases are TGCAGTGCTAGCCCTGTTCTGGGACAGGGGTATGACGGGGAGCTGTTTTTT.

CDR3 sequence: CASRGQGAHGYTF. In DNA form, the CDR3 reads TGTGCCAGCAGGGGACAGGGGGCTCATGGCTACACCTTC. J is TRBJ1-2 and V is TRBV6-2 or TRBV6-3, with 12 bases aligning to TRBD1. The germline V gene encodes CDR1 MNHEY and CDR2 SVGEGT. The junction had 2 bases not matched to a gene; V was cut back by 6 bases and J by 6 bases. This CDR3 comprises 13 residues.